The subject of this entry is one T cell receptor beta chain. Its target is unknown. One junction end does not reproduce the germline sequence, and a read error may be involved. Sample-barcoded 5' priming and a J-beta primer mix drove a second PCR of about 6 to 12 cycles. One entry per CDR3 protein results from TCRdb running MiXCR on the 5' RACE reads. The sample includes 650,000 to 700,000 distinct CDR3 sequences, about 34% of them seen just once. This CDR3 is 13 amino acids long. Per germline, CDR1 MGHRA and CDR2 YSYEKL. Isolation of PBMCs gave at least 7 million cells per sample. The sample comes from a study of blood T cells in healthy people across ages. Study results and caveats: There was a strong correlation between TCR beta diversity and naive T cell percentage. Naive CD4+ cell counts and diversity both ran higher in long-lived than in aged donors. Roughly linear age-related decline in beta diversity appeared, significant by age roughly 40.

The sample taken for sequencing was blood. This sequence originates from a woman older than 75 in good health. The rearrangement joins TRBV4-1 to TRBJ1-1, with D perhaps matching TRBD1 (5 bases). The CDR3 DNA sequence: TGCGCCAGCAGCCGGGGACTGCACACTGAAGTTTTCTTT. It encodes CASSRGLHTEVFF.